A selection of T cell receptor beta chains follows, all from one sample in a study of patients and donors after allogeneic stem cell transplantation. TCRdb analysed the RT-PCR reads with MiXCR anew, one entry per CDR3 protein. The table has 410,000 or so distinct CDR3 sequences, 16% seen once. The sample consisted of blood, either unsorted or a sorted T cell fraction (not recorded which). These receptors all come from a human donor who was either an allogeneic HSCT recipient or a stem cell or donor lymphocyte infusion donor (not recorded which). It is not recorded whose cells these are; they may come from a transplant donor. Both conserved end residues are part of each CDR3. Fields, in order: V gene, D gene, J gene, clone size, CDR3 DNA, CDR3 protein. A D gene is named only where the DNA matches it firmly. Where a row states a size, it is once, few, many or the class of an expanded clone; other rows omit it.

TRBV7-3	TRBD2	TRBJ2-1	-	TGTGCCGTCCCCCAAGGGCTAGCGGGGGGCTTCTACAATGAGCAGTTCTTC	CAVPQGLAGGFYNEQFF
TRBV5-6	TRBD1	TRBJ1-2	-	TGTGCCAGCAGACCGACAGGGGTCGCTAACTATGGCTACACCTTC	CASRPTGVANYGYTF
TRBV12-3/TRBV12-4	-	TRBJ2-3	few	TGTGCCAGCAGCACGGGGCAGCGGAGCACAGATACGCAGTATTTT	CASSTGQRSTDTQYF
TRBV29-1	-	TRBJ2-1	-	TGCAGCGTCTCCAGCGGGAATGAGCAGTTCTTC	CSVSSGNEQFF
TRBV4-2	TRBD1	TRBJ2-7	-	TGTGCCAGCAGCCAAGATCCCGGACAGGGGACAACCTACGAGCAGTACTTC	CASSQDPGQGTTYEQYF
TRBV4-2	TRBD2	TRBJ2-2	few	TGTGCCAGCAGCCAAGTACGGGCGAGCGGGGGCACCGGGGAGCTGTTTTTT	CASSQVRASGGTGELFF
TRBV20-1	TRBD2	TRBJ2-7	few	TGCAGTGCGGGCTTTAGCGGGGGGTACTCCTACGAGCAGTACTTC	CSAGFSGGYSYEQYF
TRBV7-9	-	TRBJ1-6	-	TGTGCCAGCAGCTTAACTCGCGACTCACCCCTCCACTTT	CASSLTRDSPLHF
TRBV28	-	TRBJ2-4	many	TGTGCCAGCAGTTTAGCACTCCAAAACATTCAGTACTTC	CASSLALQNIQYF
TRBV30	-	TRBJ1-1	-	-	CAWSVGQGAAFF
TRBV4-1	TRBD2	TRBJ2-1	many	TGCGCCAGCAGCCAGGAGCGGGGGAGCGGGGCCTACAATGAGCAGTTCTTC	CASSQERGSGAYNEQFF
TRBV6-1	-	TRBJ1-1	few	TGTGCCAGCAGTGTCCTCATGGTCGCATATGAAGCTTTCTTT	CASSVLMVAYEAFF
TRBV5-5	-	TRBJ1-1	-	TGTGCCAGCAGCACCTCCGGGACACACGGCAGGACTGAAGCTTTCTTT	CASSTSGTHGRTEAFF
TRBV20-1	TRBD1	TRBJ1-5	-	TGCAGTGCCACACAGGGGAAAATTAATCAGCCCCAGCATTTT	CSATQGKINQPQHF
TRBV9	-	TRBJ1-5	few	TGTGCCAGCAGCGTAGATGAAGTTAGCAATCAGCCCCAGCATTTT	CASSVDEVSNQPQHF
TRBV11-1	TRBD2	TRBJ2-7	-	TGTGCCAGCAGCTCTTCCGGGACTACCTCCTACGAGCAGTACTTC	CASSSSGTTSYEQYF
TRBV4-1	-	TRBJ1-4	-	TGCGCCAGCAGCCAACTCCCGACGGCACGAAAACTGTTTTTT	CASSQLPTARKLFF
TRBV4-1	-	TRBJ1-5	-	TGCGCCAGCAGCCAAAGCCGGGGGCTCGGACAGCCCCAGCATTTT	CASSQSRGLGQPQHF
TRBV4-1	TRBD2	TRBJ2-2	-	TGCGCCAGCAGCCACGGGACTAGCGGGGTGGAGGGGGAGCTGTTTTTT	CASSHGTSGVEGELFF
TRBV11-1	-	TRBJ2-3	few	TGTGCCAGCAACTTTCGAGGACAGAAAAGCACAGATACGCAGTATTTT	CASNFRGQKSTDTQYF
TRBV6-1	-	TRBJ2-7	few	TGTGCCAGCACCGGAACCCTACAGGGAGGAAACTTTTACGAGCAGTACTTC	CASTGTLQGGNFYEQYF
TRBV12-3/TRBV12-4	-	TRBJ2-3	many	TGTGCCAGCACCCCGGGGGATTATACGCAGTATTTT	CASTPGDYTQYF
TRBV5-5	-	TRBJ2-7	-	TGTGCCAGCAGCTTTGGAACAGGAAGCATCTCCTACGAGCAGTACTTC	CASSFGTGSISYEQYF
TRBV4-3	-	TRBJ2-3	many	TGCGCCAGCAGCCAGGGGGGATCAGATACGCAGTATTTT	CASSQGGSDTQYF
TRBV27	-	TRBJ1-5	few	TGTGCCAGCAGGGTCGGCGGATACAATCAGCCCCAGCATTTT	CASRVGGYNQPQHF
TRBV5-1	-	TRBJ2-7	many	TGCGCCAGGGGGCGGCAGGGTCGCTACGAGCAGTACTTC	CARGRQGRYEQYF
TRBV20-1	-	TRBJ1-4	few	TGCAGTGCTAGTGGTCAGGGAGGGGAAAAACTGTTTTTT	CSASGQGGEKLFF
TRBV4-3	TRBD1	TRBJ1-5	-	TGCGCCAGCAGCCCATCAGGGGGCTTTCAGCCCCAGCATTTT	CASSPSGGFQPQHF
TRBV12-3/TRBV12-4	TRBD1	TRBJ2-2	-	TGTGCCAGCAGTACGGGACAGTACACCGGGGAGCTGTTTTTT	CASSTGQYTGELFF
TRBV29-1	-	TRBJ2-3	-	TGCAGCGTTGATGGGCCCAGTTACACAGATACGCAGTATTTT	CSVDGPSYTDTQYF
TRBV4-1	-	TRBJ1-4	few	TGCGCCAGCAGCCAAATCGGTAATGAAAAACTGTTTTTT	CASSQIGNEKLFF
TRBV2	TRBD2	TRBJ2-3	few	TGTGCCATCAAGCGGGAGGGCCGCGCAGATACGCAGTATTTT	CAIKREGRADTQYF
TRBV12-3/TRBV12-4	-	TRBJ2-5	few	TGTGCCAGCAGTTTTGGCAGGGCACAAGAGACCCAGTACTTC	CASSFGRAQETQYF
TRBV18	TRBD1	TRBJ2-3	-	TGTGCCAGCTCACCTAAGGACAGGGCGACAGATACGCAGTATTTT	CASSPKDRATDTQYF
TRBV12-3/TRBV12-4	TRBD1	TRBJ2-7	few	TGTGCCAGCAGTCTCAGTGCTGGGACAGGGGCCCGCGAGCAGTACTTC	CASSLSAGTGAREQYF
TRBV29-1	-	TRBJ2-5	many	TGCAGCGTTGAAGATCGGCAGATGCGGGAGACCCAGTACTTC	CSVEDRQMRETQYF
TRBV7-9	-	TRBJ1-2	-	TGTGCCAGCAGCTTAACAGGGAAGAACTATGGCTACACCTTC	CASSLTGKNYGYTF
TRBV30	-	TRBJ2-6	-	TGTGCCTGGAGTGGTCCCCCTGGGGCCAACGTCCTGACTTTC	CAWSGPPGANVLTF
TRBV5-1	-	TRBJ2-3	-	TGCGCCAGCCGCCTGGGGAGTTGGAGCACAGATACGCAGTATTTT	CASRLGSWSTDTQYF
TRBV10-3	-	TRBJ1-4	few	TGTGCCATCAGTGTTCAGGCTTCTAATGAAAAACTGTTTTTT	CAISVQASNEKLFF
TRBV5-1	-	TRBJ1-1	few	TGCGCCAGCAGCTTGGTTCAAGGTTTTGAAGCTTTCTTT	CASSLVQGFEAFF
TRBV11-1	TRBD2	TRBJ2-3	many	TGTGCCAGCAGCTTAACCGGACTAGCGGGCGCTAGCACAGATACGCAGTATTTT	CASSLTGLAGASTDTQYF
TRBV20-1	-	TRBJ1-1	many	TGCAGTGCCCGAAACACTGAAGCTTTCTTT	CSARNTEAFF
TRBV12-3/TRBV12-4	-	TRBJ2-7	-	TGTGCCAGCAGTTTAGGGCAGTCCGAGCAGTACTTC	CASSLGQSEQYF
TRBV7-2	-	TRBJ2-1	few	TGTGCCAGCAGCTTAGGGAGGGAAAAGTACAATGAGCAGTTCTTC	CASSLGREKYNEQFF
TRBV20-1	-	TRBJ2-7	many	TGCAGTGCTGACGCCCCTCTAGCGTTCTCCTACGAGCAGTACTTC	CSADAPLAFSYEQYF
TRBV5-6	-	TRBJ2-3	few	TGTGCCAGCAGCAGGGGAAGCACAGATACGCAGTATTTT	CASSRGSTDTQYF
TRBV9	TRBD1	TRBJ2-7	few	TGTGCCAGCAGCCAGGGGATGGGGACAGCCTACGAGCAGTACTTC	CASSQGMGTAYEQYF
TRBV4-3	TRBD1	TRBJ2-7	many	TGCGCCAGCAGCCAAGATACAGGGGGCGTGCGTGAGCAGTACTTC	CASSQDTGGVREQYF
TRBV20-1	-	TRBJ2-7	few	TGCAGTGCTACCCAAGCCGGGACTCGATCCTACGAGCAGTACTTC	CSATQAGTRSYEQYF
TRBV6-6	TRBD1	TRBJ1-1	-	TGTGCCAGCAGTTACTCAGGGGGACAGCCTTTCTTT	CASSYSGGQPFF
TRBV12-3/TRBV12-4	-	TRBJ1-2	many	TGTGCCAGCAGCCGCTCGCAAGGCTACACCTTC	CASSRSQGYTF
TRBV5-1	-	TRBJ1-3	few	TGCGCCAGCAGCCGGATGGCGGGATCTGGAAACACCATATATTTT	CASSRMAGSGNTIYF
TRBV4-2	-	TRBJ1-2	-	TGTGCCAGCAGCCCCTGGACCAATTCGGGTGGCTACACCTTC	CASSPWTNSGGYTF
TRBV15	-	TRBJ2-7	once	TGTGCCACCAGCGCCGGGGGCTCCTCCTACGAGCAGTACTTC	CATSAGGSSYEQYF
TRBV7-9	TRBD1	TRBJ1-1	-	TGTGCCAGCAGCTCAGAGTCGACAGGGATCTCCGAAGCTTTCTTT	CASSSESTGISEAFF
TRBV10-3	TRBD1	TRBJ2-2	many	TGTGCCATCATGGCGGGACAGGGAAACACCGGGGAGCTGTTTTTT	CAIMAGQGNTGELFF
TRBV7-2	-	TRBJ1-5	-	TGTGCCAGCAGCTTGGGGTCCACGGAGCTTCAGCCCCAGCATTTT	CASSLGSTELQPQHF